The sequence of this T cell receptor (beta chain) was determined in a study of shared clonotypes between healthy human individuals. Samples underwent the assay at deep level. Sequencing was performed with immunoSEQ multiplex PCR; in TCRdb, only in-frame clones are kept and a portion is missing. The sample lists around 1,900,000 clones, approximately 92% occurring once. Study conclusions and caveats: Larger estimated richness was generally seen in naive subsets than in memory subsets. Rarefaction showed that sequencing of sorted subsets was incomplete (despite large depth). The four-donor shared clonotypes exceeded non-shared clonotypes in generation probability, with non-shared ones scoring lower.

Trimming left V 6 bases short and J 2 bases short, with 14 bases between. The CDR3 spans 15 residues. The germline CDR1 and CDR2 sequences are MNHEY and SMNVEV (reference sequence). In the naive CD8 group, cells lacked CD45RO and were positively selected for CCR7, so terminally differentiated effector memory CD45RA+ cells were left out. On this clone itself: As yet, its antigen is unknown.

This TCR was recovered from a young man in good health. Some clones in this sample may be carry-over from other donors' samples. V and J are TRBV27 and TRBJ2-1, with D perhaps matching TRBD1 (5 bases). The specimen sequenced was naive CD8+ T cells from PBMCs. DNA for the CDR3: TGTGCCAGCAGACAGACAGCGTTACCCTACAATGAGCAGTTCTTC. Protein: CASRQTALPYNEQFF.